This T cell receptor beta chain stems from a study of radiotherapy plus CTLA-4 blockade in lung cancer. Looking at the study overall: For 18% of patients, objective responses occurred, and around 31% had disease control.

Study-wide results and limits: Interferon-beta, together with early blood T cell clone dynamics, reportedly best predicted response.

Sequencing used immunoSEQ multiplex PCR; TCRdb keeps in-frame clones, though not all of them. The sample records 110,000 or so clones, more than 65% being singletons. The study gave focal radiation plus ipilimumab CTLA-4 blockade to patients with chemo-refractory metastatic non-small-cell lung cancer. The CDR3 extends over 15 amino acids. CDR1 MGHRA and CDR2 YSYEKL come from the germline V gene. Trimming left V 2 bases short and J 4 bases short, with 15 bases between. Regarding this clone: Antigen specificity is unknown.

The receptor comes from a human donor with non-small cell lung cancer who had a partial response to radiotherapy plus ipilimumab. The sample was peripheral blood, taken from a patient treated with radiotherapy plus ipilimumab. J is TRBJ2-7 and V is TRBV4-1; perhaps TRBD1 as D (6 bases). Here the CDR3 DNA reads TGCGCCAGCAGCCAAAACTTAGTGGGGGCGTACGAGCAGTACTTC. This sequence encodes CASSQNLVGAYEQYF.